The present T cell receptor beta chain was sequenced within a study of sequential checkpoint blockade in melanoma. By its share, this clone is large. The V gene lost 0 bases and the J gene lost 1 base, with 6 bases spanning the gap. The CDR3 totals 14 residues. Germline-derived CDR1 and CDR2 are MRHNA and SNTAGT. Clones were sequenced by immunoSEQ multiplex PCR, and TCRdb holds only the in-frame ones, with some missing. The table has around 8,500 clones, roughly three fifths seen once. Treatment in this sample: randomized to nivolumab then ipilimumab (arm A) or the reverse (arm B). The sequence was obtained from a human donor with melanoma. The chain uses TRBV6-4 and TRBJ1-1; D gene unclear. Sequencing was performed on CD8+ T cells sorted from blood (inferred from file names), taken from a patient given nivolumab and ipilimumab in sequence. The CDR3 reads CASSDSERNTEAFF. CDR3 nucleotide sequence: TGTGCCAGCAGTGACTCGGAGAGGAACACTGAAGCTTTCTTT.